The rows below give T cell receptor beta chains drawn from one sample of a study of vaccination effects on CD4 cells after COVID-19. Only in-frame clones appear in the TCRdb table, and some are missing; sequencing was by immunoSEQ multiplex PCR. Found here are tens of thousands of clones, more than 75% of them singletons; the top ten hold 5.5%. These receptors are not linked to any known antigen. This specimen was CD4+ T cells from PBMCs cultured with HIV peptides, taken before COVID-19 vaccination. The receptors originated from a human donor who had a prior SARS-CoV-2 infection. Both conserved end residues are part of each CDR3. The D gene is left open where the match is weak. Clone sizes are given selectively: once, few, many, or a class where the clone is expanded.

j_call	d_call	clone_size	v_call	cdr3_nt	cdr3_aa
TRBJ1-2	TRBD1	.	TRBV30	TGTGCCCAAAGGACAGGGAGGGTTATTGGCTACACCTTC	CAQRTGRVIGYTF
TRBJ2-3	.	.	TRBV5-1	TGCGCCAGCAGCTTCGGTTTAACAGAGACTAGCACAGATACGCAGTATTTT	CASSFGLTETSTDTQYF
TRBJ1-1	TRBD1	.	TRBV2	TGTGCCAGCAGTGAAACAGGGGGCTTCACTGAAGCTTTCTTT	CASSETGGFTEAFF
TRBJ2-3	TRBD2	.	TRBV2	TGTGCCAGCAGCGGGGTCCCGGGGGGTACGCAGTATTTT	CASSGVPGGTQYF
TRBJ2-5	TRBD1	.	TRBV7-2	TGTGCCAGCAGCCGGGACAGGGATCAAGAGACCCAGTACTTC	CASSRDRDQETQYF
TRBJ2-3	TRBD2	.	TRBV11-3	TGTGCCAGCAGACAGACTAGCCCCAGCGCTATTGATACGCAGTATTTT	CASRQTSPSAIDTQYF
TRBJ1-2	TRBD1	few	TRBV10-3	TGTGCCATCAGTGAGGGGAGGACAGGGTTTGATGGCTACACCTTC	CAISEGRTGFDGYTF
TRBJ2-7	.	.	TRBV18	TGTGCCAGCTCAGGGGACAACTCCTACGAGCAGTACTTC	CASSGDNSYEQYF
TRBJ1-1	TRBD1	.	TRBV6-4	TGTGCCAGCAGAGTAACAGGGGGCGGCAACACTGAAGCTTTCTTT	CASRVTGGGNTEAFF
TRBJ1-3	.	few	TRBV19	TGTGCCAGTAGTAGACAGGTCTCTGGAAACACCATATATTTT	CASSRQVSGNTIYF
TRBJ1-4	.	few	TRBV2	TGTGCCAGCACCGGGACAAGTGGCGAAAAACTGTTTTTT	CASTGTSGEKLFF
TRBJ2-3	TRBD2	.	TRBV9	TGTGCCAGCAGCGACAGGCGTAGCGGGAGGGCCGGTACGCAGTATTTT	CASSDRRSGRAGTQYF
TRBJ2-5	.	.	TRBV9	TGTGCCAGCAGCGTTTTGTCAGAGTCGGCAGGGACCCAGTACTTC	CASSVLSESAGTQYF
TRBJ2-2	.	.	TRBV2	TGTGCCAGCAGTCTAGACGTCAGGGTTCAGAACGCCGGGGAGCTGTTTTTT	CASSLDVRVQNAGELFF
TRBJ2-2	TRBD1	once	TRBV5-5	TGTGCCAGCAGCTTAAACAGGGGGGCCGGGGAGCTGTTTTTT	CASSLNRGAGELFF
TRBJ2-5	TRBD1	.	TRBV4-3	TGCGCCAGCAGCCAAGAACCGACAGGGGACGGGACCCAGTACTTC	CASSQEPTGDGTQYF
TRBJ1-4	.	few	TRBV6-1	TGTGCCAGCAGTGCCACGCGTCAGGGCCCCAATGAAAAACTGTTTTTT	CASSATRQGPNEKLFF
TRBJ2-1	TRBD2	.	TRBV2	TGTGCCAGCAGGCGGGGGGGGATCTACAATGAGCAGTTCTTC	CASRRGGIYNEQFF
TRBJ1-2	.	.	TRBV28	TGTGCCAGCAGTTCGACACAATTCTATGGCTACACCTTC	CASSSTQFYGYTF
TRBJ1-1	.	.	TRBV28	TGTGCCAGCAGTTTTGGGCAGGGCGACACTGAAGCTTTCTTT	CASSFGQGDTEAFF
TRBJ1-5	.	.	TRBV6-2/TRBV6-3	TGTGCCAGCAGTTACACCTCTTGGAATCAGCCCCAGCATTTT	CASSYTSWNQPQHF
TRBJ2-1	TRBD1	.	TRBV18	TGTGCCAGCTCACCACAGACAGGGGCCAATGAGCAGTTCTTC	CASSPQTGANEQFF
TRBJ2-7	.	.	TRBV15	TGTGCCGCCTCACCGGGACTCTCCTACGAGCAGTACTTC	CAASPGLSYEQYF
TRBJ2-1	TRBD2	.	TRBV12-5	TGTGCTAGTGGTTTGCCCACGGGTAGCGGGCCCGCGAATGAGCAGTTCTTC	CASGLPTGSGPANEQFF
TRBJ1-1	TRBD1	.	TRBV10-3	TGTGCCATCCGACCCGCAGGGGGCGCTTTTAAGTTCGGACGCACTGAAGCTTTCTTT	CAIRPAGGAFKFGRTEAFF
TRBJ2-3	TRBD2	few	TRBV7-8	TGTGCCAGCAGCTTACTGCGGGAGCCTCGTACGCAGTATTTT	CASSLLREPRTQYF
TRBJ2-2	TRBD1	.	TRBV5-3	TGTGCCAGAAGCTTTAACAGGGGGTACCCGGGGGGGGAGCTGTTTTTT	CARSFNRGYPGGELFF
TRBJ1-1	.	.	TRBV7-3	TGTGCCAGCAGCTATCAGGGTGCAGGTAGCACTGAAGCTTTCTTT	CASSYQGAGSTEAFF
TRBJ2-1	.	.	TRBV28	TGTGCCAGCAGTAACAGGATTAGTGAGCAGTTCTTC	CASSNRISEQFF
TRBJ2-7	.	.	TRBV7-9	TGTGCCAGCAGCTTAGGGGGTTTAGGATACGAGCAGTACTTC	CASSLGGLGYEQYF
TRBJ2-2	TRBD1	.	TRBV5-8	TGTGCCAGCAGCTTCCGTCTCAGGGGGCGCCCCGGGGAGCTGTTTTTT	CASSFRLRGRPGELFF
TRBJ2-4	.	.	TRBV2	TGTGCCAGCTCCCGCGAAGGCCTTGATAGAGCCAAAAACATTCAGTACTTC	CASSREGLDRAKNIQYF
TRBJ2-3	.	.	TRBV10-3	TGTGCCATCAGTGAGGGGGGGAAACATACGCAGTATTTT	CAISEGGKHTQYF
TRBJ2-3	.	.	TRBV9	TGTGCCAGCAGCGCCCCCAGCCAGGATACGCAGTATTTT	CASSAPSQDTQYF
TRBJ2-1	TRBD2	.	TRBV18	TGTGCCAGCTCACCCCTGGGACTAGCGCCCGGTGAGCAGTTCTTC	CASSPLGLAPGEQFF
TRBJ1-1	.	.	TRBV6-6	TGTGCCAGCAGTTACTCGAGCTCTACTAACGAAGCTTTCTTT	CASSYSSSTNEAFF
TRBJ2-3	TRBD2	.	TRBV6-1	TGTGCCAGCAGTGGACGACTAGCGGGGGGGCCCCGTCCAGATACGCAGTATTTT	CASSGRLAGGPRPDTQYF
TRBJ1-6	.	.	TRBV12-3/TRBV12-4	TGTGCCAGCAGTTTACTTGGGTCACCCCTCCACTTT	CASSLLGSPLHF
TRBJ2-1	.	.	TRBV3-1/TRBV3-2	TGTGCCAGCAGCCCCGACAAATTCGGGGCTGAGCAGTTCTTC	CASSPDKFGAEQFF
TRBJ2-2	.	.	TRBV4-1	TGCGCCAGCAGCCAAGTGGCGCGTGCCAGGGTCGGGACCGGGGAGCTGTTTTTT	CASSQVARARVGTGELFF
TRBJ1-1	.	few	TRBV6-5	TGTGCCAGCAGTACAGGGCCTGTCACTGAAGCTTTCTTT	CASSTGPVTEAFF
TRBJ2-5	.	.	TRBV3-1/TRBV3-2	TGTGCCAGCAGCCACCGAGGGCATCCGGGATACGAGACCCAGTACTTC	CASSHRGHPGYETQYF
TRBJ1-5	.	few	TRBV5-7	TGTGCCAGCAGCAAGGACATCGCGCATCAGCCCCAGCATTTT	CASSKDIAHQPQHF
TRBJ2-2	.	.	TRBV25-1	TGTGCCAGCAGTGACCCGCAGGACTCCACCGGGGAGCTGTTTTTT	CASSDPQDSTGELFF
TRBJ1-4	TRBD1	few	TRBV2	TGTGCCAGCAGCGTAGACAGGGGGCGGGAAAAACTGTTTTTT	CASSVDRGREKLFF
TRBJ2-5	.	.	TRBV10-3	TGTGCCATCAGTGACTATAGCCAGGGTGATGAGACCCAGTACTTC	CAISDYSQGDETQYF
TRBJ2-7	.	.	TRBV5-1	TGCGCCAGCTCACCGGGGACCGTAAGGGCCTACGAGCAGTACTTC	CASSPGTVRAYEQYF
TRBJ2-7	.	few	TRBV19	TGTGCCAGTAGCAGATTCCGGGACACGGCCTACGAGCAGTACTTC	CASSRFRDTAYEQYF
TRBJ1-4	.	once	TRBV4-1	TGCGCCAGCAGCCGAATTGGGACGGATGAAAAACTGTTTTTT	CASSRIGTDEKLFF